A selection of T cell receptor beta chains follows, all from one sample in a study of T-cell memory formation after mild COVID-19. TCRdb re-called the 5' RACE reads with MiXCR, one entry per CDR3 protein. The repertoire holds hundreds of thousands of distinct CDR3 sequences, with approximately 27% as singletons. The sequencing sample was made of PBMCs or a T cell subset sorted from them (not recorded which). These receptors came from an adult woman who had mild COVID-19 (a few samples of this study predate the infection). Cell type and time point are not known. CDR3s include the opening cysteine and the closing phenylalanine or tryptophan. A D gene is named only where the DNA matches it firmly. Not all rows give a size; the values are once, few, many and, for expanded clones, a class.

CDR3 protein | CDR3 DNA | J gene | V gene | clone size | D gene
CASSLGAGSSYEQYF | TGTGCCAGCAGCTTAGGAGCGGGGAGCTCCTACGAGCAGTACTTC | TRBJ2-7 | TRBV7-2 | few | TRBD2
CSVTGTAVTGELFF | TGCAGCGTTACCGGGACAGCCGTTACCGGGGAGCTGTTTTTT | TRBJ2-2 | TRBV29-1 | few | TRBD1
CSARVRGHAEAFF | TGCAGTGCTAGAGTTAGGGGGCACGCTGAAGCTTTCTTT | TRBJ1-1 | TRBV20-1 | few | TRBD1
CATSDLTSGSYNEQFF | TGTGCCACCAGTGATTTGACTAGCGGCTCCTACAATGAGCAGTTCTTC | TRBJ2-1 | TRBV24-1 | NA | TRBD2
CASSFPTGYGNQPQHF | TGTGCCAGCAGCTTCCCGACAGGGTATGGGAATCAGCCCCAGCATTTT | TRBJ1-5 | TRBV7-3 | NA | TRBD1
CASSEGPRYGYTF | TGTGCCAGCAGTGAAGGGCCACGCTATGGCTACACCTTC | TRBJ1-2 | TRBV6-4 | few | NA
CASTLTGAPYEQYF | TGTGCCAGCACCTTGACAGGGGCCCCATACGAGCAGTACTTC | TRBJ2-7 | TRBV11-1 | few | TRBD1
CASTRTGRRYEQYF | TGTGCCAGCACCCGGACAGGGAGGCGCTACGAGCAGTACTTC | TRBJ2-7 | TRBV2 | NA | TRBD1
CASSLIPQGTEAFF | TGTGCCAGCAGCTTAATCCCCCAGGGCACTGAAGCTTTCTTT | TRBJ1-1 | TRBV7-2 | few | NA
CASSPRWTGTTDTQYF | TGTGCCAGCAGCCCACGCTGGACAGGTACCACAGATACGCAGTATTTT | TRBJ2-3 | TRBV7-3 | NA | TRBD1
CSATRGGMNTEAFF | TGCAGTGCTACCCGTGGGGGCATGAACACTGAAGCTTTCTTT | TRBJ1-1 | TRBV20-1 | NA | NA
CAWSVSAGSSNTEAFF | TGTGCCTGGAGTGTTTCCGCTGGGTCGTCGAACACTGAAGCTTTCTTT | TRBJ1-1 | TRBV30 | NA | NA
CASSYTRDRVSEQYF | TGTGCCAGCAGTTACACTAGGGACAGGGTGTCCGAGCAGTACTTC | TRBJ2-7 | TRBV6-5 | NA | TRBD1
CSAGQGNYEQYF | TGCAGTGCCGGACAGGGGAATTACGAGCAGTACTTC | TRBJ2-7 | TRBV20-1 | few | TRBD1
CATRGGPEGTIYF | TGTGCCACCCGCGGCGGACCCGAAGGGACCATATATTTT | TRBJ1-3 | TRBV12-3/TRBV12-4 | NA | NA
CASSAPPRLAVPYEQYF | TGTGCCAGCAGTGCACCCCCCCGGCTAGCGGTTCCCTACGAGCAGTACTTC | TRBJ2-7 | TRBV6-5 | NA | TRBD2
CASSLTGGYTF | TGTGCCAGCAGCTTGACAGGGGGCTACACCTTC | TRBJ1-2 | TRBV7-2 | NA | TRBD1
CASSRPDNTEAFF | TGTGCCAGCAGTCGGCCAGACAACACTGAAGCTTTCTTT | TRBJ1-1 | TRBV2 | NA | NA
CSARTGFRAGELFF | TGCAGTGCCCGGACGGGGTTTAGGGCCGGGGAGCTGTTTTTT | TRBJ2-2 | TRBV20-1 | few | NA
CASSKVRPGATKQFF | TGTGCCAGCAGCAAAGTAAGGCCCGGCGCCACTAAGCAGTTCTTC | TRBJ2-1 | TRBV21-1 | NA | NA
CATAGGLVGELFF | TGTGCCACTGCGGGGGGGCTAGTCGGGGAGCTGTTTTTT | TRBJ2-2 | TRBV30 | few | TRBD2
CASSLGQGPTGELFF | TGCGCCAGCAGCTTGGGGCAGGGTCCGACCGGGGAGCTGTTTTTT | TRBJ2-2 | TRBV5-1 | NA | NA
CAAGTEGYTF | TGCGCGGCGGGGACGGAAGGCTACACCTTC | TRBJ1-2 | TRBV5-1 | NA | NA
CASSANTGELFF | TGCGCCAGCAGTGCTAACACCGGGGAGCTGTTTTTT | TRBJ2-2 | TRBV5-1 | few | NA
CASSLGQGGSSPLHF | TGTGCCAGCAGTTTAGGTCAAGGGGGCTCTTCACCCCTCCACTTT | TRBJ1-6 | TRBV27 | NA | TRBD1
CSARRGGETQYF | TGCAGTGCTAGGAGGGGAGGGGAGACCCAGTACTTC | TRBJ2-5 | TRBV20-1 | few | TRBD2
CASSQVSSGAQYF | TGTGCCAGCAGCCAAGTGTCTAGCGGTGCGCAGTACTTC | TRBJ2-7 | TRBV3-1 | NA | TRBD2